These 8 T cell receptor beta chains originate from one sample sequenced in a study of response to subunit inactivated influenza vaccine. TCRdb reprocessed the RT-PCR reads with MiXCR, giving one entry per CDR3 protein. This sample yields some 800,000 distinct CDR3 sequences, of which 21% are seen a single time; roughly a tenth belongs to the top ten. The sequencing here drew on PBMCs from blood, taken 5 to 6 days after vaccination. The receptors shown here come from a man aged 50-60 years who received an inactivated influenza vaccine.

This clonotype was picked up a small number of times. The chain joins TRBV10-2 to TRBJ2-7, with TRBD1 as a possible D gene (6 bases). CDR3 length: 14 residues. V was shortened by 10 bases and J by 2 bases, with 18 bases between the two germline ends. Germline V lookup: CDR1 WSHSY, CDR2 SAAADI. The CDR3 DNA sequence: TGCGCCACTAAGGACAGAATAAGGACCTACGAGCAGTACTTC. Protein sequence: CATKDRIRTYEQYF.

This clonotype was counted a few times. The chain joins TRBV20-1 to TRBJ2-1, with 7 bases fitting TRBD2. Trimming cost V 5 bases and J 4 bases; bases outside gene matches: 11. Germline-derived CDR1 and CDR2 are DFQATT and SNEGSKA (reference sequence). The CDR3 is 15 amino acids. CDR3 in amino acids: CSAVAGPRSYNEQFF. CDR3 coding DNA: TGCAGTGCTGTAGCGGGCCCGCGTAGTTACAATGAGCAGTTCTTC.

The chain uses TRBV28 and TRBJ1-1; D ambiguous. Trimming shortened V by 3 bases and J by 4 bases, and 12 bases separated the two germline ends. This CDR3 spans 14 amino acids. CDR1 and CDR2 (germline): MDHEN, SYDVKM. The CDR3 sequence: CASSFSAGVTEAFF. DNA for the CDR3: TGTGCCAGCAGTTTTTCGGCAGGAGTCACTGAAGCTTTCTTT.

As DNA, the CDR3 is TGCGCCAGCAGCGAACAGGGATCTGGAAACACCATATATTTT. It codes for CASSEQGSGNTIYF. This sequence joins TRBV5-1 and TRBJ1-3; possibly TRBD1 for D (6 bases). CDR3 length: 14 residues. The V end lost 4 bases, the J end lost 1 base, and 9 bases lay between the germline ends. Germline V gives CDR1 SGHRS, CDR2 YFSETQ.

This clonotype was counted between two and nine times. The chain recombines TRBV7-2 with TRBJ2-7; no firm D call. In germline, CDR1 is SGHTA, CDR2 FQGNSA. Trimming pared 1 base from V and 3 bases from J, leaving 7 bases between. This CDR3 comprises 13 residues. CDR3 DNA sequence: TGTGCCAGCAGCTTAGAACATCTCTACGAGCAGTACTTC. It yields the protein CASSLEHLYEQYF.

The chain links TRBV6-5 to TRBJ1-2, with unresolved D. Trimming removed 0 bases at V and 4 bases at J, with 12 bases between. This CDR3 is 15 amino acids long. The germline V gene encodes CDR1 MNHEY and CDR2 SVGAGI. The CDR3 coding sequence is TGTGCCAGCAGTTACTCGAGGGCCAGAATCTATGGCTACACCTTC. It codes for CASSYSRARIYGYTF.

The J gene is TRBJ2-1, the V gene TRBV25-1; 10 nucleotides align to TRBD2. Germline assignment: CDR1 MGHDK and CDR2 SYGVNS. Unmatched junction bases numbered 5, after V lost 3 bases and J lost 0 bases. The CDR3 is made up of 17 amino acids. The CDR3: CASSDWTSGSSYNEQFF. As DNA, the CDR3 is TGTGCCAGCAGTGACTGGACTAGCGGAAGCTCCTACAATGAGCAGTTCTTC.

The V and J genes are TRBV5-1 and TRBJ1-1, with unresolved D. This CDR3 region has 13 residues. The V end was cut by 4 bases, the J end by 4 bases, with 11 bases between. Germline assignment: CDR1 SGHRS and CDR2 YFSETQ. The CDR3 reads CASSRTRGTEAFF. As DNA, the CDR3 is TGCGCCAGCAGCCGGACCCGTGGCACTGAAGCTTTCTTT.